The source of this T cell receptor (beta chain) is a study of OX40 agonist ivuxolimab in advanced cancers. At the level of the study: The diagnoses of dose-escalation patients were hepatocellular carcinoma, melanoma, renal cell or head and neck cancer. Three patients, one with hepatocellular carcinoma and two with cutaneous melanoma, achieved partial responses.

Overall study results and limits: Expanded peripheral T cells had an undetermined antigen specificity. Normalized T-cell clonal expansion was also low in some nonresponders.

Concerning this clone itself: Its antigen is still unknown.

Assay used: immunoSEQ multiplex PCR; TCRdb lists only in-frame clones, some missing. The data show approximately 90,000 clones, about 91% seen once. Losses at the gene ends were 6 bases for V and 11 bases for J; bases not matched to a gene: 17. Germline V gene data show CDR1 as MNHGY and CDR2 as SAAAGT. The CDR3 is 16 residues long. The sequence was obtained from an adult with an advanced solid tumor such as melanoma, head and neck, liver or kidney cancer. The sample consisted of CD4+ or CD8+ T cells sorted from blood, taken in a trial of the OX40 agonist ivuxolimab. This sequence joins TRBV6-8 and TRBJ2-5; 11 bases map to TRBD2. The CDR3 sequence is CASSIHQLAGVGEQYF. The CDR3, as DNA: TGTGCCAGCAGCATTCACCAACTAGCGGGAGTGGGAGAGCAGTACTTC.